This paragraph covers one T cell receptor (beta chain) sequence. Its cognate antigen is unknown. J gave up 7 bases and V 1 base, and 8 bases lay outside the gene matches. CDR3 size: 15 residues. Germline V gene lookup returns CDR1 SGHTA and CDR2 FQGNSA. Using its own MiXCR run on the RACE reads, TCRdb lists one record per CDR3 protein. The data hold roughly 190,000 distinct CDR3 sequences, with about a fifth observed a single time. Specified time point: patch test 1, 2 weeks after DPC sensitization. The treatment is: therapeutic diphenylcyclopropenone sensitization with weekly scalp DPC. This entry comes from a study of human T cells and chemical hapten exposure. Study outcomes and limitations: After DPC sensitization, TCRs above 1 in 1000 frequency showed no change.

This specimen was whole blood, taken in connection with sensitization to the hapten diphenylcyclopropenone (DPC). This clonotype was obtained from a woman in her fifties or sixties with alopecia areata. Some clones in this sample may be carry-over from other donors' samples. This chain connects TRBV7-2 to TRBJ2-7, with 9 bases matching TRBD2. CDR3 nucleotides: TGTGCCAGCAGCTTAGTAGCGGGAGTTCCATTGGAGCAGTACTTC. This gives the protein CASSLVAGVPLEQYF.